Listed below are T cell receptor beta chains from one sample, sequenced in a study of blood T cell repertoires in COVID-19. Repertoires were generated with immunoSEQ multiplex PCR, while TCRdb's copy carries only in-frame clones and drops some. This table holds some 160,000 clones, 84% found once. The specimen was peripheral blood. The receptors originated from a man in his 70s with active or convalescent COVID-19. Both conserved end residues are part of each CDR3. D genes are given only for firm matches. The size entry is marked missing in some rows and otherwise reads once, few, many or a size class.

TRBJ2-5 TRBV30 . TRBD2 TGTGCCTGGACGGCGAGACTAGCTGAGACCCAGTACTTC CAWTARLAETQYF
TRBJ2-7 TRBV27 . TRBD1 TGTGCCAGCAGTTTGGTACAGGGGGCGATCTACGAGCAGTACTTC CASSLVQGAIYEQYF
TRBJ2-2 TRBV5-1 . TRBD1 TGCGCCAGCAGCTTAGGGGGCCTGAACACCGGGGAGCTGTTTTTT CASSLGGLNTGELFF
TRBJ2-1 TRBV27 . . TGTGCCAGCAGTTTCACTGGTTTTACCTACAATGAGCAGTTCTTC CASSFTGFTYNEQFF
TRBJ1-4 TRBV9 few . TGTGCCAGCAGCGTAGCTTTAGGGGCTAGTGAAAAACTGTTTTTT CASSVALGASEKLFF
TRBJ2-3 TRBV19 . TRBD2 TGTGCCAGTAGTATCTACGGCCGGGGGGGTACGCAGTATTTT CASSIYGRGGTQYF
TRBJ2-7 TRBV19 . . TGTGCCAGTAGTATCGGCGGAACCTACGAGCAGTACTTC CASSIGGTYEQYF
TRBJ1-5 TRBV28 . . TGTGCCAGCAGCCGTAATCAGCCCCAGCATTTT CASSRNQPQHF
TRBJ2-7 TRBV9 . TRBD2 TGTGCCAGCAGCCCACGGACTAGCGGGAACTACGAGCAGTACTTC CASSPRTSGNYEQYF
TRBJ1-2 TRBV6-1 once . TGTGCCAGCAGTGATAGTGGCAGGGCGAACTATGGCTACACCTTC CASSDSGRANYGYTF
TRBJ1-5 TRBV28 . TRBD1 TGTGCCAGCAAAGGACAGGCAAATCAGCCCCAGCATTTT CASKGQANQPQHF
TRBJ2-3 TRBV24-1 . TRBD2 TGTGCCACGGAACCGTGGCCTAGCGGGAGTCCAGATACGCAGTATTTT CATEPWPSGSPDTQYF
TRBJ1-5 TRBV5-1 . . TGCGCCAGCAGCCCAAGGGGCCTGGGGTATAGCAATCAGCCCCAGCATTTT CASSPRGLGYSNQPQHF
TRBJ2-7 TRBV7-9 few . TGTGCCAGCAGCTTAGGGGGGGTCCACGAGCAGTACTTC CASSLGGVHEQYF
TRBJ2-1 TRBV4-1 . TRBD1 TGCGCCAGCAGAGGGGACAGGGTTCACAATGAGCAGTTCTTC CASRGDRVHNEQFF
TRBJ1-1 TRBV20-1 . . TGCAGTGTGCCAGTCAACACTGAAGCTTTCTTT CSVPVNTEAFF
TRBJ2-1 TRBV7-2 . TRBD2 TGTGCCAGCAGCTTAGGTTCGGCGGGAGGTTCCGAGCAGTTCTTC CASSLGSAGGSEQFF
TRBJ1-2 TRBV7-2 . . TGTGCCAGCAGCAGAGTCGGGTCCAACTATGGCTACACCTTC CASSRVGSNYGYTF
TRBJ2-3 TRBV9 . . TGTGCCAGCAGCGTATCTAGCACAGATACGCAGTATTTT CASSVSSTDTQYF
TRBJ2-7 TRBV5-1 . TRBD2 TGCGCCAGCAGAGCCTCGACTAGCCTGATCAGTGAGCAGTACTTC CASRASTSLISEQYF
TRBJ1-4 TRBV5-1 . TRBD1 TGCGCCAGCACCAAACAGGGGGGTGGTGAAAAACTGTTTTTT CASTKQGGGEKLFF
TRBJ2-7 TRBV11-2 . . TGTGCCAGCAGCTTAGGTCCGGGGCAGTACTTC CASSLGPGQYF
TRBJ2-4 TRBV28 . TRBD2 TGTGCCAGCAGTTACATTTGGCGGGAGAGGCGGGCTTTAGCCAAAAACATTCAGTACTTC CASSYIWRERRALAKNIQYF
TRBJ2-1 TRBV25-1 . . TGTGCCAGCAGTTACTACACAGAGCAGTTCTTC CASSYYTEQFF
TRBJ1-2 TRBV12-3/TRBV12-4 once . TGTGCCAGCAACCAGGGCAACTATGGCTACACCTTC CASNQGNYGYTF
TRBJ1-2 TRBV29-1 . . TGCAGCGCTGCGACTAACTATGGCTACACCTTC CSAATNYGYTF
TRBJ1-1 TRBV19 . TRBD1 TGTGCCAGTAGTATTAACAGGGGGCGGAACACTGAAGCTTTCTTT CASSINRGRNTEAFF
TRBJ1-3 TRBV18 . TRBD1 TGTGCCAGCTCACCCGGACAGGGTGGAACTGGAAACACCATATATTTT CASSPGQGGTGNTIYF
TRBJ1-3 TRBV4-3 . . TGCGCCAGCAGCCAAGGGCTTTCCCTCGGAAACACCATATATTTT CASSQGLSLGNTIYF
TRBJ2-1 TRBV10-3 . TRBD2 TGTGCCATTTCCGGGACTAGCGCCTACAATGAGCAGTTCTTC CAISGTSAYNEQFF
TRBJ1-5 TRBV18 once TRBD1 TGTGCCAGCTCGCGAACCGGGACAGGGACTCAGCCCCAGCATTTT CASSRTGTGTQPQHF
TRBJ2-7 TRBV5-3 . . TGTGCCAGAAGCGGGGGCCCCGACAGAGACGGGGCATCCTACGAGCAGTACTTC CARSGGPDRDGASYEQYF